These 27 T cell receptor beta chains were sequenced from one sample in a study of regulatory T cells in long-lasting Graves disease. The TCR beta library used iRepertoire HTBI primers with Arm-PCR amplification of CDR3. TCRdb re-derived calls from the multiplex PCR reads in MiXCR, one entry per CDR3 protein. This table holds fewer than 550,000 distinct CDR3 sequences, 15% to 20% found once. Time point reported: newly diagnosed GD, antithyroid drugs for less than 3 months. The TCR library was made from RNA extracted from PBMCs. This sample also belongs to another study, concerning T cells in Graves' hyperthyroidism and ophthalmopathy.

Specimen: peripheral blood mononuclear cells (PBMCs), collected at new diagnosis, from a patient treated with antithyroid drugs. All receptors come from a woman aged 35-65 years with Graves disease.

This clonotype has a count of ten or more. The chain links TRBV6-2 or TRBV6-3 to TRBJ2-7, with TRBD1 matching 11 bases. The CDR3 is 17 residues long. V shed 2 bases and J 2 bases; nucleotides not matched to a gene: 8. Germline loops: CDR1 MNHEY, CDR2 SVGEGT. The CDR3 region has the DNA TGTGCCAGCAGTTACATTCCCCCGGGACAGGGGGCCTACGAGCAGTACTTC. This encodes CASSYIPPGQGAYEQYF.

The chain links TRBV5-1 to TRBJ2-2; the D gene is possibly TRBD1 (5 bases). The germline V and J ends were trimmed by 3 bases and 6 bases, with 12 bases remaining between them. The CDR3 length is 14 residues. Germline CDR1 reads SGHRS; CDR2 reads YFSETQ. The chain's CDR3 is CASSSSGYPGELFF. The CDR3 DNA is TGCGCCAGCAGCTCGTCAGGGTACCCCGGGGAGCTGTTTTTT.

V usage is TRBV6-2 or TRBV6-3 and J usage is TRBJ2-7; no clear D gene. The CDR3 has 13 amino acids. Germline lookup yields CDR1 MNHEY and CDR2 SVGEGT. Trimming shortened V by 7 bases and J by 0 bases, and 10 bases separated the two germline ends. The CDR3 DNA reads TGTGCCAGCAAAAGCATTAGCTCCTACGAGCAGTACTTC. Translated: CASKSISSYEQYF.

This chain links TRBV29-1 with TRBJ2-7; D is uncertain. Germline V gene data show CDR1 as SQVTM and CDR2 as ANQGSEA. The V gene lost 0 bases and the J gene lost 1 base, with 16 bases spanning the gap. The length of the CDR3 is 16 residues. In DNA, the CDR3 is TGCAGCGTTGAAGATCTCCCAGCTCCCTTATCCTACGAGCAGTACTTC. Translating it yields CSVEDLPAPLSYEQYF.

About this clonotype: A much larger clone sits a single nucleotide away, making a read error possible. The V and J genes are TRBV18 and TRBJ1-1, with TRBD1 identical over 9 bases. The CDR3 is made up of 15 amino acids. Germline-derived CDR1 and CDR2 are KGHSH and LQKENI. The chain's CDR3 is CPSSLPGQGDTEAFF. The CDR3 DNA sequence: TGTCCCAGCTCCCTCCCGGGACAGGGCGACACTGAAGCTTTCTTT.

This clonotype was seen repeatedly, ten times or more. The genes are TRBV6-1 and TRBJ2-5, with D tentatively TRBD2 (6 bases). V lost 5 bases to trimming and J lost 5 bases, with 15 bases between them. Looked up from germline, CDR1 is MNHNS and CDR2 is SASEGT. The CDR3 covers 14 residues. The CDR3 loop reads CASSSSGTGETQYF. In DNA form, the CDR3 reads TGTGCCAGCAGTAGTAGCGGTACGGGGGAGACCCAGTACTTC.

There are many counts of this clonotype. The rearrangement links TRBV6-2 or TRBV6-3 to TRBJ1-2; no clear D gene. Germline CDR1 MNHEY, CDR2 SVGEGT. Trimming removed 4 bases from V and 7 bases from J, with 7 bases in between. The CDR3 length is 11 residues. CDR3 amino acids: CASSSSAGYTF. In DNA, the CDR3 is TGTGCCAGCAGTTCGTCAGCTGGCTACACCTTC.

The chain uses TRBV29-1 and TRBJ1-2; TRBD1 agrees at 11 bases. Trimming at V came to 7 bases and at J to 8 bases, leaving 9 bases not matched to a gene. This CDR3 comprises 13 residues. CDR1 is SQVTM, CDR2 ANQGSEA, per germline. For the CDR3, the DNA is TGCAGCGGTACCGGGACAGGGGGGGGCGGCTACACCTTC. Protein: CSGTGTGGGGYTF.

This clonotype occurred many times. V and J are TRBV20-1 and TRBJ1-4; 9 bases fit TRBD1. The CDR3 runs 14 residues. Germline V gene data show CDR1 as DFQATT and CDR2 as SNEGSKA (reference sequence). The junction had 8 bases not matched to a gene; V was cut back by 6 bases and J by 6 bases. CDR3 DNA: TGCAGTGCCCTTGGGACAGGGTTTGATGAAAAACTGTTTTTT. As protein: CSALGTGFDEKLFF.

The V gene is TRBV7-2, the J gene TRBJ1-2; 7 nucleotides agree with TRBD1. Germline V gene lookup returns CDR1 SGHTA and CDR2 FQGNSA. The CDR3 has 15 amino acids. After removal of 5 bases from V and 5 bases from J, the junction contained 11 bases not matched to a gene. This chain's CDR3 is CASSTPPTGRYGYTF. The CDR3 nucleotides read TGTGCCAGCAGCACCCCCCCGACAGGGCGGTATGGCTACACCTTC. The full variable domain, completed using reference TRBV7-2 and TRBJ1-2, is GAGVSQSPSNKVTEKGKDVELRCDPISGHTALYWYRQSLGQGLEFLIYFQGNSAPDKSGLPSDRFSAERTGGSVSTLTIQRTQQEDSAVYLCASSTPPTGRYGYTFGSGTRLTVV.

This clonotype was observed at least ten times. The gene calls are TRBV2 and TRBJ1-2; possible D gene TRBD1, 6 bases. The CDR3 is 13 amino acids. In germline, CDR1 is SNHLY, CDR2 FYNNEI. V lost 9 bases to trimming and J lost 7 bases, with 18 bases between them. The CDR3 DNA sequence: TGTGCCAGTCCGGGTAGGACGGGGGCTGGCTACACCTTC. Its protein product is CASPGRTGAGYTF.

The chain joins TRBV12-3 or TRBV12-4 to TRBJ1-3, with D possibly TRBD1 on 5 matching bases. V shed 6 bases and J shed 6 bases, with 21 bases lying between them. The CDR3 sequence is 16 residues long. CDR3 sequence: CASSQERGWGKNTIYF. The DNA for the CDR3 is TGTGCCAGCAGCCAAGAAAGGGGTTGGGGGAAAAACACCATATATTTT.

The CDR3 nucleotides are TGCAGTGCCGAAGGACAGTCCAAAAACATTCAGTACTTC. Its translation is CSAEGQSKNIQYF. The genes are TRBV20-1 and TRBJ2-4; weak D call: TRBD1 (6 bases). The V end was cut by 6 bases, the J end by 2 bases, with 11 bases between. The CDR3 consists of 13 residues. Germline CDR1 reads DFQATT; CDR2 reads SNEGSKA (reference sequence).

Of note for this clonotype: Germline is not matched at one junction end, which may reflect a read error. This sequence joins TRBV7-2 and TRBJ2-2; tentatively, D is TRBD2 (5 bases). Germline CDR1 SGHTA, CDR2 FQGNSA. The CDR3 totals 12 residues. CDR3 loop: CASSLDTGEPFF. CDR3 nucleotides: TGTGCCAGCAGCTTAGACACCGGGGAGCCGTTTTTT.

This clonotype was observed a handful of times. At one of its ends the junction is not consistent with the germline gene, which may arise from a read error. The chain recombines TRBV19 with TRBJ1-1; D is uncertain. This CDR3 is built from 14 residues. Germline lookup yields CDR1 LNHDA and CDR2 SQIVND (reference sequence). CDR3 DNA: TGTGCCAGCAGTATAATAAGGAGGAGAACTGAAGCTTTCTTT. This encodes CASSIIRRRTEAFF.

This clonotype has a handful of counts. The chain combines TRBV18 with TRBJ1-5; TRBD1 is a possible D gene (5 bases). The CDR3 is 16 residues long. Germline V gene data show CDR1 as KGHSH and CDR2 as LQKENI. V shed 6 bases and J shed 2 bases, with 17 bases lying between them. As DNA, the CDR3 is TGTGCCAGCTCCCAGAGAGGGGTCTATGGCAATCAGCCCCAGCATTTT. Its translation is CASSQRGVYGNQPQHF.

The CDR3 DNA reads as TGTGCCAGCAGTCGTGGACAGGGCGATACGCAGTATTTT. Residues: CASSRGQGDTQYF. The gene calls are TRBV6-1 and TRBJ2-3, with TRBD1 matching over 8 bases. The CDR3 consists of 13 residues. V shed 5 bases and J 6 bases; nucleotides not matched to a gene: 4. The germline V gene has CDR1 MNHNS and CDR2 SASEGT.

This clonotype appeared a few times. This may stem from a read error, because a much larger clone lies one nucleotide away. The rearrangement joins TRBV7-8 to TRBJ2-3; 10 bases fit TRBD2. The CDR3 covers 19 residues. Germline CDR1 SGHVS, CDR2 FQNEAQ. CDR3 sequence reads: CVSSSLFSGGAIGTDTQYF. CDR3 DNA: TGTGTCAGCAGCTCCCTTTTCAGCGGGGGGGCGATAGGCACAGATACGCAGTATTTT.

V usage is TRBV6-6 and J usage is TRBJ2-3; 7 bases are a match to TRBD2. V was clipped by 0 bases and J by 2 bases; unmatched bases: 5. Germline CDR1 and CDR2: MNHNY and SVGAGI (reference sequence). The CDR3 runs 16 residues. The CDR3, as DNA: TGTGCCAGCAGTTACTCGGTCGGGGGGTACACAGATACGCAGTATTTT. This gives the protein CASSYSVGGYTDTQYF.

This clonotype was counted ten times or more. V is TRBV12-3 or TRBV12-4 and J is TRBJ2-3; no firm D call. V was trimmed by 3 bases and J by 5 bases, leaving 6 bases between them. CDR3 length: 12 residues. CDR3 in amino acids: CASSFWEDTQYF. CDR3 DNA sequence: TGTGCCAGCAGTTTCTGGGAAGATACGCAGTATTTT.

This clonotype was observed a handful of times. The rearrangement joins TRBV24-1 to TRBJ2-1; no reliable D call. Germline CDR1 and CDR2: KGHDR and SFDVKD. The CDR3 extends over 15 amino acids. V dropped 0 bases and J dropped 5 bases, with 10 bases sitting between them. CDR3 bases: TGTGCCACCAGTGATTTGCAGGACGGAAACAATGAGCAGTTCTTC. Encoded protein: CATSDLQDGNNEQFF.

This clonotype came up many times. The CDR3 nucleotides read TGCGCCAGCAGTGCACCGGGACTAGCGGGGGGGCATTTTGTCTACGAGCAGTACTTC. Protein: CASSAPGLAGGHFVYEQYF. This chain joins TRBV10-2 and TRBJ2-7; 16 bases fit TRBD2. In germline, CDR1 is WSHSY, CDR2 SAAADI. The J segment lost 3 bases and the V segment lost 4 bases, leaving 12 bases of the junction unmatched. The CDR3 runs 19 residues.

This clonotype was detected a few times. The CDR3 sequence is CASSPGLAGVGQETQYF. Written as DNA, the CDR3 is TGTGCCAGCTCACCGGGACTAGCGGGGGTAGGACAAGAGACCCAGTACTTC. The V call is TRBV18, the J call TRBJ2-5; 14 bases are a match to TRBD2. CDR1 is KGHSH, CDR2 LQKENI, per germline. V was clipped by 3 bases and J by 2 bases; unmatched bases: 5. The CDR3 extends over 17 amino acids.

This clonotype was seen at least ten times. The chain combines TRBV3-1 with TRBJ2-3; 8 bases fit TRBD2. The CDR3 is made up of 16 amino acids. Germline V CDR1 and CDR2: LGHDT, YNNKEL (reference sequence). Trimming at V came to 0 bases and at J to 6 bases, leaving 8 bases not matched to a gene. CDR3 in amino acids: CASSQEPGGAADTQYF. The CDR3 coding sequence is TGTGCCAGCAGCCAAGAACCGGGGGGGGCGGCGGATACGCAGTATTTT.

The V and J genes are TRBV5-4 and TRBJ2-7; D ambiguous. This CDR3 is 13 amino acids long. Trimming removed 1 base at V and 6 bases at J, with 11 bases between. Looked up from germline, CDR1 is SGHNT and CDR2 is YYREEE (reference sequence). CDR3 DNA: TGTGCCAGCAGCTTGAACCTTTCCGGCGAGCAGTACTTC. Encoded protein: CASSLNLSGEQYF.

In this sample, this clonotype turned up many times. The rearrangement uses TRBV11-2 and TRBJ2-3; D is perhaps TRBD2 (7 bases). Trimming cost V 5 bases and J 3 bases, with 15 bases left between them. Germline CDR1 and CDR2: SGHAT and FQNNGV. The CDR3 sequence is 15 residues long. CDR3 sequence reads: CASSLGGGPTDTQYF. CDR3 coding DNA: TGTGCCAGCAGCCTAGGGGGGGGCCCGACAGATACGCAGTATTTT.

The sample holds many counts of this clonotype. The rearrangement links TRBV12-3 or TRBV12-4 to TRBJ2-7, with a possible D match to TRBD2 (5 bases). The ends were cut back, 5 bases at V and 0 bases at J, with 8 bases in the middle. The CDR3 is 13 amino acids. Here the CDR3 reads CASSPGNSYEQYF. The CDR3 nucleotides are TGTGCCAGCAGTCCCGGGAACTCCTACGAGCAGTACTTC.